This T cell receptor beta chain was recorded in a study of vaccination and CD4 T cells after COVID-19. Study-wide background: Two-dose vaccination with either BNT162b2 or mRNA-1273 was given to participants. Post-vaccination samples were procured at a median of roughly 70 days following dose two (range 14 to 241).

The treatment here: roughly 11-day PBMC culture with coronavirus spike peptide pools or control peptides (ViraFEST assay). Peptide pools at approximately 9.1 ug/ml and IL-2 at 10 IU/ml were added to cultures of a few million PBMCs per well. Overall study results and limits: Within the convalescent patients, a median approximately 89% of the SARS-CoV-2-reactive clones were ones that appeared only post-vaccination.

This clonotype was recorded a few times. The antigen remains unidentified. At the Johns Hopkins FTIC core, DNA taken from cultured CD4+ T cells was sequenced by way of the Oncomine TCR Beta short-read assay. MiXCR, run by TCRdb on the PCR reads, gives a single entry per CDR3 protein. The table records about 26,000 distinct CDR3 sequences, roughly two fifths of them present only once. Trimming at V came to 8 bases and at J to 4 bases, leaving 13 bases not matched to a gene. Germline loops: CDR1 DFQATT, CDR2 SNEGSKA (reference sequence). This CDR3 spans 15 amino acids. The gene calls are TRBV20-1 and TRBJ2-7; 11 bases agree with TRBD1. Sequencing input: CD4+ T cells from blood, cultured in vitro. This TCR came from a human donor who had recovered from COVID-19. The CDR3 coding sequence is TGCAGTACCTCCTATTGGGGACAGGGGGTATACGAGCAGTACTTC. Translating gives CSTSYWGQGVYEQYF.